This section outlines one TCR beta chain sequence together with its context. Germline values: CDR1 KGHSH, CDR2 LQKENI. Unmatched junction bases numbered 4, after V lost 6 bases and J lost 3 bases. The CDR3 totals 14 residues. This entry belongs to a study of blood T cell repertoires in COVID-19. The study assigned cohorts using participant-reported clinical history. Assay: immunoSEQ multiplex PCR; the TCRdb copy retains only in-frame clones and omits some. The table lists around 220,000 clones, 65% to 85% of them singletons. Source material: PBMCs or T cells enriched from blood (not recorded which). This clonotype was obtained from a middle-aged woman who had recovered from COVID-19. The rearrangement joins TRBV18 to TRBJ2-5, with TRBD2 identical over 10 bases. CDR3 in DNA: TGTGCCAGCTCCCGCGGACTAGCGGAAGAGACCCAGTACTTC. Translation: CASSRGLAEETQYF.